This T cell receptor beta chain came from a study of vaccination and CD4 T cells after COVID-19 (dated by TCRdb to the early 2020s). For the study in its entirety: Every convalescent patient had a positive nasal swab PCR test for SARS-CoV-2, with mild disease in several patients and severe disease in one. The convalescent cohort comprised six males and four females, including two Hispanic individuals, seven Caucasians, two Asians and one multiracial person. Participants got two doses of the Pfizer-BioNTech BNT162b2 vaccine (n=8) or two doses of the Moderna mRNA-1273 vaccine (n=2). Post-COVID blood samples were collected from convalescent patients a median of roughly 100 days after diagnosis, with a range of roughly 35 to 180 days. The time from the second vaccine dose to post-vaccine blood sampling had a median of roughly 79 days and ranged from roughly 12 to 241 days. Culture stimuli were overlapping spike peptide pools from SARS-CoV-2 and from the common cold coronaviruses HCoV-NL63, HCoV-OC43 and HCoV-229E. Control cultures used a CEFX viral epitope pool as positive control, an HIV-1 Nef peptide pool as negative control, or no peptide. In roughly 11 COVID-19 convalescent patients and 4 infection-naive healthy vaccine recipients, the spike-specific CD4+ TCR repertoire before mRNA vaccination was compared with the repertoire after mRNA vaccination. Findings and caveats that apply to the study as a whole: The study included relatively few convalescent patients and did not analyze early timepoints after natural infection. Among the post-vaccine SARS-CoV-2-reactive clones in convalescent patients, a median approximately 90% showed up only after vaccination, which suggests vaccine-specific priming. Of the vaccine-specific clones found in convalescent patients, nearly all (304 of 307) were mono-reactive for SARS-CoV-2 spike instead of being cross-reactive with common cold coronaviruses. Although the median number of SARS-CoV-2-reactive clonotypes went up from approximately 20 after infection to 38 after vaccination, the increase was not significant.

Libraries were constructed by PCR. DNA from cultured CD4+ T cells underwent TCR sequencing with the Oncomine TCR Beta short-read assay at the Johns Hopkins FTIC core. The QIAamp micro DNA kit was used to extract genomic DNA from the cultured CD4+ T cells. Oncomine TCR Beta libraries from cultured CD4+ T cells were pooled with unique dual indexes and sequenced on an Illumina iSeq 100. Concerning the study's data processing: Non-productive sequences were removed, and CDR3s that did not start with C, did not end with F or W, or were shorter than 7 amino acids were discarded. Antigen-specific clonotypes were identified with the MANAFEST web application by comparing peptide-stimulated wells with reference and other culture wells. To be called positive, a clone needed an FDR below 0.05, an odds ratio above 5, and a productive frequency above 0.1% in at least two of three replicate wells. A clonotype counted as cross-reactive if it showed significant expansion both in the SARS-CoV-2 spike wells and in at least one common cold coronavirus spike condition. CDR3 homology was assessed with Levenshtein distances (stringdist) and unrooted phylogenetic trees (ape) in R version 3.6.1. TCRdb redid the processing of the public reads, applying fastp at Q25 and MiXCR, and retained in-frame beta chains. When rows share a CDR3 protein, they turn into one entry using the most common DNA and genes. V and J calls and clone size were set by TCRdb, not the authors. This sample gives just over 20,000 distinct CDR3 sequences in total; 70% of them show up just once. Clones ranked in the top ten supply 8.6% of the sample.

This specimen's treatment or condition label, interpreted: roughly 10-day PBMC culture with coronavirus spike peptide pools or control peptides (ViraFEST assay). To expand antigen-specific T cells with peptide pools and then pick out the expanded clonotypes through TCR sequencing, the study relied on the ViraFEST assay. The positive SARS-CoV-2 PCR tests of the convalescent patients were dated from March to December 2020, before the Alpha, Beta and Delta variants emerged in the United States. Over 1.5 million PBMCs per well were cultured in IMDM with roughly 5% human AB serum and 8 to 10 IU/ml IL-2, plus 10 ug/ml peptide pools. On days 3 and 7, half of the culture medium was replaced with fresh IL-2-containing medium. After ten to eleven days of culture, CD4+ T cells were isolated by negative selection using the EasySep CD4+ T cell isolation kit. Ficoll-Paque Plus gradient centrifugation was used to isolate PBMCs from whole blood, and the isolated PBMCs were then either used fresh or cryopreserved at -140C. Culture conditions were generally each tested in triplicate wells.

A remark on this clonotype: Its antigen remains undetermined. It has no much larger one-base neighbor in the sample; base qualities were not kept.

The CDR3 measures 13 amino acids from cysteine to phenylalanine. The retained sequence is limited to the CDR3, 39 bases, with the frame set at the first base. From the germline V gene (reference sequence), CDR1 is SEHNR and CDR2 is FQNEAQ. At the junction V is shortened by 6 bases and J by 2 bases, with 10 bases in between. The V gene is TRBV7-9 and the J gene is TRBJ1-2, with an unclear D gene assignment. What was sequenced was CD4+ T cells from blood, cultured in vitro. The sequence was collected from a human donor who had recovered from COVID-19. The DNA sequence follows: TGTGCCAGCAGTCAATGGCAGAACTATGGCTACACCTTC. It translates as CASSQWQNYGYTF.